Sequencing of this T cell receptor beta chain was carried out in a study of cytomegalovirus exposure and HLA in healthy donors. This cohort consisted of healthy bone marrow donors. Whereas donors were nominally healthy upon sampling, unrecorded immune exposures were probable. General study findings and limits: In presence/absence analyses, roughly uniform sequencing depth across donors was assumed. 150 to 200 TCR beta chains were listed as cytomegalovirus-associated.

Concerning this clone itself: What it recognizes is unknown.

PCR employed 60 Vbeta and 13 Jbeta primers. Data came from immunoSEQ multiplex PCR; TCRdb stores just in-frame clones and leaves some out. This sample has 95,000 to 150,000 clones, with around 75% found just once. The CDR3 has 13 amino acids. Germline lookup yields CDR1 SEHNR and CDR2 FQNEAQ (reference sequence). The V gene end was trimmed by 10 bases and the J gene end by 7 bases; junction bases not matched to a gene: 9. This receptor was identified in a man in his 60s in good health and CMV-seropositive. The V call is TRBV7-9, the J call TRBJ2-1, with TRBD1 matching 8 bases. Sequenced: PBMCs. The CDR3 DNA reads as TGTGCCAACACGGACAGGGTAAATAATGAGCAGTTCTTC. This codes for CANTDRVNNEQFF.